These 29 T cell receptor beta chains share one sample of origin, sequenced in a study of beta chain features in type 1 diabetes. Expressed TCRB transcripts were sequenced after all isolated RNA was converted to cDNA. The assay was immunoSEQ multiplex PCR, and TCRdb's table has in-frame clones only and misses some. The table lists 200,000 to 250,000 clones, roughly 10% of them singletons. The sample was central memory CD4+ T cells from blood. These receptors were collected from a man aged 18 to 29 in good health.

The chain couples TRBV5-1 to TRBJ1-5, with TRBD1 as a possible D gene (6 bases). The germline V gene has CDR1 SGHRS and CDR2 YFSETQ. The V and J ends lost 0 bases and 3 bases respectively, with 16 bases between them. The CDR3 runs 17 residues. This chain's CDR3 is CASSLGPGEGYNQPQHF. The CDR3, as DNA: TGCGCCAGCAGCTTGGGGCCAGGGGAAGGGTACAATCAGCCCCAGCATTTT.

Comments on this clone: A far larger clone is one base from this, pointing to a likely read error. This chain joins TRBV4-2 and TRBJ2-5; unclear D gene. The CDR3 has 11 residues. The V gene lost 5 bases and the J gene lost 0 bases, with 1 base spanning the gap. Germline assignment: CDR1 LGHNA and CDR2 YNFKEQ. The CDR3 loop reads CASSDQETQYF. The CDR3 DNA reads as TGTGCCAGCAGCGACCAAGAGACCCAGTACTTC.

This clone has at least ten counts. The sample carries other DNA sequences with the same CDR3. This CDR3 reads CASSVEVWGANTGELFF. CDR3 DNA: TGTGCCAGCAGCGTAGAGGTTTGGGGCGCGAACACCGGGGAGCTGTTTTTT. The chain uses TRBV9 and TRBJ2-2; D possibly corresponds to TRBD1 (5 bases). V lost 0 bases to trimming and J lost 0 bases, with 12 bases between them. CDR1 SGDLS and CDR2 YYNGEE come from the germline V gene. The CDR3 spans 17 residues.

The chain links TRBV10-3 to TRBJ2-7; tentatively, D is TRBD1 (6 bases). CDR1 and CDR2 from the germline V gene are ENHRY and SYGVKD. The CDR3 covers 15 residues. Trimming left V 5 bases short and J 4 bases short, with 18 bases between. In nucleotides, the CDR3 is TGTGCCATCAGTTCACAGGGCACCCGAATGTACGAGCAGTACTTC. This encodes CAISSQGTRMYEQYF.

The V gene is TRBV5-1, the J gene TRBJ2-1, with 11 positions matching TRBD2. V shed 4 bases and J 8 bases; nucleotides not matched to a gene: 8. The CDR3 consists of 15 residues. CDR1 and CDR2 from the germline V gene are SGHRS and YFSETQ. The CDR3 is CASSQLAGGPYEQFF. DNA of the CDR3: TGCGCCAGCAGCCAATTAGCGGGAGGGCCCTATGAGCAGTTCTTC.

This clone was seen at least ten times. The rearrangement joins TRBV6-4 to TRBJ2-1, with TRBD1 matching over 8 bases. The CDR3 runs 14 residues. Germline CDR1 and CDR2: MRHNA and SNTAGT. V was clipped by 6 bases and J by 8 bases; unmatched bases: 9. The CDR3 reads CASRQRQGSHEQFF. The CDR3 region has the DNA TGTGCCAGCAGACAGAGACAGGGGAGCCATGAGCAGTTCTTC.

This clone turned up a few times. V gene TRBV30 combines with J gene TRBJ2-2; D is ambiguous. V lost 3 bases and J 4 bases, leaving 9 bases between the germline ends. The length of the CDR3 is 13 residues. Germline assignment: CDR1 GTSNPN and CDR2 SVGIG (reference sequence). DNA of the CDR3: TGTGCCTGGAGGGCTAGACCCACCGGGGAGCTGTTTTTT. Its translation is CAWRARPTGELFF.

On this clone: The same CDR3 is also encoded by other DNA sequences in this sample. This chain uses TRBV29-1 with TRBJ2-5; D is uncertain. The CDR3 is made up of 11 amino acids. From germline, CDR1 is SQVTM and CDR2 ANQGSEA. V was pared by 7 bases and J by 1 base, with 7 bases between. CDR3 bases: TGCAGCGCGGGCCCCCAAGAGACCCAGTACTTC. Protein sequence: CSAGPQETQYF. Based on the CDR3 plus reference TRBV29-1 and TRBJ2-5, the full variable domain is SAVISQKPSRDICQRGTSLTIQCQVDSQVTMMFWYRQQPGQSLTLIATANQGSEATYESGFVIDKFPISRPNLTFSTLTVSNMSPEDSSIYLCSAGPQETQYFGPGTRLLVL.

This clone was detected many times. The V gene is TRBV18, the J gene TRBJ2-4; tentative D call: TRBD1 (6 bases). Germline loops: CDR1 KGHSH, CDR2 LQKENI. CDR3 length: 14 amino acids. Trimming removed 3 bases at V and 6 bases at J, with 12 bases between. This CDR3 reads CASSPPTGVNIQYF. CDR3 sequence (DNA): TGTGCCAGCTCACCCCCGACAGGAGTAAACATTCAGTACTTC.

The rearrangement links TRBV29-1 to TRBJ2-3; 9 bases line up with TRBD2. From germline, CDR1 is SQVTM and CDR2 ANQGSEA. The CDR3 contains 15 residues. V dropped 3 bases and J dropped 1; count of bases not matched to a gene: 5. Written as DNA, the CDR3 is TGCAGCGTTGAGTATGGCGGGAGGGGCACAGATACGCAGTATTTT. Residues: CSVEYGGRGTDTQYF.

The CDR3, as DNA: TGCGCCAGCAGCACCCCGGGACAGGAGCAGTACTTC. As protein: CASSTPGQEQYF. The chain has TRBV5-1 and TRBJ2-7; 7 nucleotides line up with TRBD1. The CDR3 covers 12 residues. CDR1 and CDR2 (germline): SGHRS, YFSETQ. V shed 4 bases and J 7 bases; nucleotides not matched to a gene: 5.

The chain employs TRBV28 and TRBJ2-1; D is uncertain. The CDR3 contains 12 residues. The germline CDR1 and CDR2 sequences are MDHEN and SYDVKM. Trimming cost V 6 bases and J 6 bases, with 9 bases left between them. This CDR3 is CASRNTINEQFF. For the CDR3, the DNA is TGTGCCAGCAGAAACACTATCAATGAGCAGTTCTTC.

The V call is TRBV30, the J call TRBJ2-5; D is ambiguous. Germline-derived CDR1 and CDR2 are GTSNPN and SVGIG (reference sequence). The V end was cut by 4 bases, the J end by 2 bases, with 5 bases between. The CDR3 has 11 amino acids. This chain's CDR3 is CAWTSQETQYF. The CDR3 DNA is TGTGCCTGGACATCGCAAGAGACCCAGTACTTC.

This sequence joins TRBV9 and TRBJ2-2; TRBD2 agrees at 8 bases. The CDR3 sequence is 16 residues long. Germline-derived CDR1 and CDR2 are SGDLS and YYNGEE. J lost 1 base, V lost 3 bases, and 5 bases had no gene match. The DNA for the CDR3 is TGTGCCAGCAGCGCCAGACTAGCGTGGAACACCGGGGAGCTGTTTTTT. Amino acids: CASSARLAWNTGELFF.

A few counts support this clone. The chain links TRBV7-2 to TRBJ2-1; 10 nucleotides align to TRBD2. Germline-derived CDR1 and CDR2 are SGHTA and FQGNSA. The CDR3 contains 15 residues. Trimming at V came to 5 bases and at J to 4 bases, leaving 5 bases not matched to a gene. The CDR3: CASSPRTSGYNEQFF. CDR3 coding DNA: TGTGCCAGCAGCCCACGGACTAGCGGTTACAATGAGCAGTTCTTC.

This clone was counted only a few times. The chain recombines TRBV30 with TRBJ2-5, with D perhaps being TRBD1 or TRBD2 (6 bases each). Trimming stripped 5 bases from V and 4 bases from J, with 32 bases between. This CDR3 has 19 residues. Germline values: CDR1 GTSNPN, CDR2 SVGIG (reference sequence). DNA for the CDR3: TGTGCCTGGCCTCGGGGGACACACTCTCTACCCGACAGGAGAGAGACCCAGTACTTC. Translated, it gives CAWPRGTHSLPDRRETQYF.

The chain couples TRBV5-4 to TRBJ2-5; a weak D match, TRBD2 (6 bases). Germline V gives CDR1 SGHNT, CDR2 YYREEE (reference sequence). CDR3 length: 15 residues. The V gene lost 2 bases and the J gene lost 1 base, with 12 bases spanning the gap. CDR3 coding DNA: TGTGCCAGCAGCTTACCAGACGGGAGCCAAGAGACCCAGTACTTC. Amino acid sequence: CASSLPDGSQETQYF.

This clone was detected a few times. Other DNA sequences in this sample translate to the same CDR3. This sequence joins TRBV7-6 and TRBJ2-7; D remains unclear. CDR1 SGHVS and CDR2 FNYEAQ come from the germline V gene. V lost 3 bases and J 2 bases, leaving 8 bases between the germline ends. The CDR3 spans 13 residues. Here the CDR3 reads CASSFGRTYEQYF. The CDR3 DNA follows: TGTGCCAGCAGCTTCGGACGGACCTACGAGCAGTACTTC. The full variable domain, completed using reference TRBV7-6 and TRBJ2-7, is GAGVSQSPRYKVTKRGQDVALRCDPISGHVSLYWYRQALGQGPEFLTYFNYEAQQDKSGLPNDRFSAERPEGSISTLTIQRTEQRDSAMYRCASSFGRTYEQYFGPGTRLTVT.

Ten or more counts support this clone. The rearrangement links TRBV7-6 to TRBJ2-7; TRBD1 matches 8 bases. Looked up from germline, CDR1 is SGHVS and CDR2 is FNYEAQ. The CDR3 loop spans 12 amino acids. V dropped 5 bases and J dropped 7; count of bases not matched to a gene: 4. The CDR3 coding sequence is TGTGCCAGCAGCCGGACAGGGTTTGAGCAGTACTTC. Residues: CASSRTGFEQYF. The full variable domain, completed using reference TRBV7-6 and TRBJ2-7, is GAGVSQSPRYKVTKRGQDVALRCDPISGHVSLYWYRQALGQGPEFLTYFNYEAQQDKSGLPNDRFSAERPEGSISTLTIQRTEQRDSAMYRCASSRTGFEQYFGPGTRLTVT.

This clone was found a few times. This chain connects TRBV7-9 to TRBJ2-1; 8 bases fit TRBD1. Germline V gives CDR1 SEHNR, CDR2 FQNEAQ (reference sequence). Unmatched junction bases numbered 6, after V lost 3 bases and J lost 2 bases. This CDR3 is built from 16 residues. The CDR3, as DNA: TGTGCCAGCAGCTTTGGTACAGGGGGAACCTACAATGAGCAGTTCTTC. It specifies CASSFGTGGTYNEQFF.

This clone was seen a handful of times. V and J are TRBV5-1 and TRBJ2-3, with TRBD2 identical over 14 bases. Trimming at V came to 5 bases and at J to 4 bases, leaving 3 bases not matched to a gene. From germline, CDR1 is SGHRS and CDR2 YFSETQ. The CDR3 totals 15 residues. In DNA, the CDR3 is TGCGCCAGCAGGGGGACTAGCGGGAGATCAGATACGCAGTATTTT. Translating it yields CASRGTSGRSDTQYF.

The chain joins TRBV7-9 to TRBJ2-1; 7 bases line up with TRBD2. The CDR3 is 14 amino acids. V gave up 1 base and J gave up 10 bases; unmatched junction bases: 7. Germline V gives CDR1 SEHNR, CDR2 FQNEAQ (reference sequence). CDR3 amino acids: CASSLGLAQGEQFF. The CDR3 DNA reads as TGTGCCAGCAGCTTAGGACTAGCTCAGGGCGAGCAGTTCTTC.

This clone was recorded a few times. This sequence may be a read error, since a much larger clone differs from it by one base. The chain is built from TRBV4-3 and TRBJ2-5; D is possibly TRBD1 or TRBD2 (5 bases each). Germline V lookup: CDR1 LGHNA, CDR2 YSLEER. This CDR3 region has 15 residues. CDR3 residues: CARSQAWGSGETQYF. The CDR3 DNA reads TGCGCCCGCAGCCAAGCCTGGGGGTCCGGGGAGACCCAGTACTTC.

This chain uses TRBV27 with TRBJ2-6, with D hard to call. The germline V gene has CDR1 MNHEY and CDR2 SMNVEV (reference sequence). Between the trimmed V and J ends, which lost 5 bases and 0 bases, there was a span of 5 bases. The CDR3 totals 14 residues. The CDR3 here is CASSAHSGANVLTF. CDR3 sequence (DNA): TGTGCCAGCAGTGCCCACTCTGGGGCCAACGTCCTGACTTTC.

This clone was counted a few times. V gene TRBV13 combines with J gene TRBJ2-7; D call uncertain. The germline V gene has CDR1 PRHDT and CDR2 FYEKMQ (reference sequence). The CDR3 covers 13 residues. The V end lost 0 bases, the J end lost 2 bases, and 5 bases lay between the germline ends. The CDR3 sequence is CASSLGLAYEQYF. CDR3 bases: TGTGCCAGCAGCTTAGGTTTGGCCTACGAGCAGTACTTC. Looking up the rest from reference TRBV13 and TRBJ2-7 gives the full variable domain: AAGVIQSPRHLIKEKRETATLKCYPIPRHDTVYWYQQGPGQDPQFLISFYEKMQSDKGSIPDRFSAQQFSDYHSELNMSSLELGDSALYFCASSLGLAYEQYFGPGTRLTVT.

This clone was detected only a few times. The V and J genes are TRBV28 and TRBJ1-2; D not resolved. Germline CDR1 reads MDHEN; CDR2 reads SYDVKM. The CDR3 covers 12 residues. Trimming pared 3 bases from V and 6 bases from J, leaving 8 bases between. CDR3 region: CASSFAQDGYTF. The DNA of the CDR3 is TGTGCCAGCAGTTTTGCGCAGGATGGCTACACCTTC.

Of note for this clone: At one boundary the junction diverges from the germline segment, which might be a read error. The V call is TRBV5-1, the J call TRBJ2-7; D might be TRBD1 (5 bases). Germline assignment: CDR1 SGHRS and CDR2 YFSETQ. The CDR3 extends over 14 amino acids. The CDR3 nucleotides read TGCGCCAGCAGCTTGGACCCCGGGCCAGGACATGTTCACTTC. It encodes CASSLDPGPGHVHF. The full variable domain, with the rest looked up from reference TRBV5-1 and TRBJ2-7, is KAGVTQTPRYLIKTRGQQVTLSCSPISGHRSVSWYQQTPGQGLQFLFEYFSETQRNKGNFPGRFSGRQFSNSRSEMNVSTLELGDSALYLCASSLDPGPGHVHFGPGTRLTVT.

This clone was recorded a few times. The rearrangement links TRBV7-3 to TRBJ2-2; D possibly corresponds to TRBD2 (5 bases). This CDR3 has 15 residues. V shed 1 base and J shed 5 bases, with 11 bases lying between them. Germline-derived CDR1 and CDR2 are SGHTA and FQGTGA. The CDR3: CASSLRAEGTGELFF. The DNA for the CDR3 is TGTGCCAGCAGCTTAAGGGCAGAGGGAACCGGGGAGCTGTTTTTT.

This clone was recorded at least ten times. V is TRBV5-1 and J is TRBJ2-2; 12 bases map to TRBD1. Germline V CDR1 and CDR2: SGHRS, YFSETQ. V gave up 4 bases and J gave up 6 bases; unmatched junction bases: 4. The CDR3 totals 15 residues. The CDR3 DNA follows: TGCGCCAGCAGCCTGGGACAGGGGGCTGCCGGGGAGCTGTTTTTT. Translated: CASSLGQGAAGELFF.